These 19 T cell receptor beta chains share one sample of origin, sequenced in a study of T cell responses to AZD1222 COVID-19 vaccine. Data came from immunoSEQ multiplex PCR; TCRdb stores just in-frame clones and leaves some out. The sample yields under 200,000 clones, around nine tenths seen once. This material consisted of peripheral blood, taken 28 days after the second AZD1222 dose. The receptor set was obtained from an adult who received the AZD1222 COVID-19 vaccine.

The gene calls are TRBV9 and TRBJ1-3; D ambiguous. Germline lookup yields CDR1 SGDLS and CDR2 YYNGEE. Trimming stripped 2 bases from V and 1 base from J, with 7 bases between. The CDR3 consists of 14 residues. The chain's CDR3 is CASSVRGSGNTIYF. The CDR3, as DNA: TGTGCCAGCAGCGTCCGGGGATCTGGAAACACCATATATTTT.

The chain couples TRBV6-5 to TRBJ2-7; 9 nucleotides match TRBD1. Germline-derived CDR1 and CDR2 are MNHEY and SVGAGI. V lost 6 bases to trimming and J lost 1 base; unmatched junction nucleotides: 7. The CDR3 has 15 residues. The CDR3 nucleotides are TGTGCCAGCAGCCGAAGGGACAGGGCGTCCTACGAGCAGTACTTC. Protein sequence: CASSRRDRASYEQYF.

The chain couples TRBV5-6 to TRBJ1-6; TRBD1 matches 11 bases. From germline, CDR1 is SGHDT and CDR2 YYEEEE. V lost 4 bases and J lost 3; bases outside the gene matches: 9. This CDR3 is 18 amino acids long. The CDR3, as DNA: TGTGCCAGCAGCCACACCATGGGACAGGGGGACTATAATTCACCCCTCCACTTT. Protein: CASSHTMGQGDYNSPLHF.

The chain employs TRBV11-3 and TRBJ1-1, with 7 bases matching TRBD1. V lost 5 bases and J lost 7; bases outside the gene matches: 7. The CDR3 is made up of 13 amino acids. Per the germline V gene, CDR1 is SGHNT and CDR2 is YENEEA. CDR3 nucleotides: TGTGCCAGCAGCCCCCGACAGGGTAGTGAAGCTTTCTTT. This translates into CASSPRQGSEAFF.

J is TRBJ2-3 and V is TRBV19, with D possibly called TRBD1 or TRBD2 (5 bases each). Trimming stripped 1 base from V and 1 base from J, with 18 bases between. The CDR3 is 18 amino acids. CDR1 and CDR2 (germline): LNHDA, SQIVND (reference sequence). CDR3 region: CASSIGGAWALGTDTQYF. The CDR3 nucleotides read TGTGCCAGTAGTATAGGAGGGGCCTGGGCCTTGGGCACAGATACGCAGTATTTT.

The chain uses TRBV6-2 or TRBV6-3 and TRBJ1-2; D might be TRBD1 (6 bases). The CDR3 consists of 14 residues. V was clipped by 3 bases and J by 6 bases, with 14 bases between them. Germline V lookup: CDR1 MNHEY, CDR2 SVGEGT. The DNA of the CDR3 is TGTGCCAGCAGTTATACGAGACAGGCGGATGGCTACACCTTC. This encodes CASSYTRQADGYTF.

This chain connects TRBV19 to TRBJ1-5; perhaps TRBD1 as D (5 bases). The germline V gene has CDR1 LNHDA and CDR2 SQIVND (reference sequence). The CDR3 loop spans 14 amino acids. V lost 3 bases and J 3 bases, leaving 9 bases between the germline ends. The CDR3 loop is CASSMQGHNQPQHF. The CDR3 DNA is TGTGCCAGTAGTATGCAGGGTCACAATCAGCCCCAGCATTTT.

The chain combines TRBV5-1 with TRBJ1-1, with TRBD1 matching 10 bases. The V segment lost 5 bases and the J segment 6 bases; nucleotides outside the gene matches: 16. The CDR3 extends over 17 amino acids. Germline V gene sequence: CDR1 SGHRS, CDR2 YFSETQ. The CDR3 DNA is TGCGCCAGCAGACCGGGACAGGGGATTTTTGGAGTCGCTGAAGCTTTCTTT. It specifies CASRPGQGIFGVAEAFF.

The CDR3 region has the DNA TGTGCCAGCAGTAGAGGACAGGGATACACCCAGTACTTC. Translation gives CASSRGQGYTQYF. The chain carries TRBV27 and TRBJ2-5; 8 nucleotides line up with TRBD1. Germline-derived CDR1 and CDR2 are MNHEY and SMNVEV (reference sequence). The CDR3 runs 13 residues. After removal of 5 bases from V and 8 bases from J, the junction contained 7 bases not matched to a gene.

This sequence joins TRBV24-1 and TRBJ2-1, with 9 bases identical to TRBD2. Germline V lookup: CDR1 KGHDR, CDR2 SFDVKD. CDR3 length: 12 residues. V dropped 9 bases and J dropped 8; count of bases not matched to a gene: 4. The CDR3 DNA reads TGTGCCACCGGGACTAGCAGCGATGAGCAGTTCTTC. Its translation: CATGTSSDEQFF.

The rearrangement links TRBV3-1 (or the pseudogene TRBV3-2) to TRBJ1-1, with D possibly matching TRBD1 (6 bases). The ends were cut back, 3 bases at V and 2 bases at J, with 13 bases in the middle. Germline V gene sequence: CDR1 LGHDT, CDR2 YNNKEL (reference sequence). This CDR3 comprises 15 residues. The CDR3 here is CASSQQDRFNTEAFF. CDR3 bases: TGTGCCAGCAGCCAGCAGGACAGATTTAACACTGAAGCTTTCTTT.

J is TRBJ1-2 and V is TRBV13, with D possibly matching TRBD1 (6 bases). The CDR3 totals 14 residues. V lost 4 bases and J 6 bases, leaving 15 bases between the germline ends. Germline V gives CDR1 PRHDT, CDR2 FYEKMQ (reference sequence). For the CDR3, the DNA is TGTGCCAGCAGCTCCGACACAGGGAAGGATGGCTACACCTTC. Translating gives CASSSDTGKDGYTF.

The chain has TRBV27 and TRBJ2-7, with D tentatively TRBD1 (8 bases). V lost 6 bases, J lost 4 bases, and 19 bases lay in between. This CDR3 contains 15 residues. In germline, CDR1 is MNHEY, CDR2 SMNVEV (reference sequence). CDR3 sequence: CASSFYRGGRYEQYF. In nucleotides, the CDR3 is TGTGCCAGCAGCTTTTACAGGGGGGGACGGTACGAGCAGTACTTC.

The chain combines TRBV7-2 with TRBJ1-1; weak D call: TRBD1 (6 bases). Trimming shortened V by 5 bases and J by 0 bases, and 10 bases separated the two germline ends. Germline V CDR1 and CDR2: SGHTA, FQGNSA. CDR3 length equals 14 residues. CDR3 loop: CASSKGTLNTEAFF. The CDR3 DNA is TGTGCCAGCAGCAAGGGGACACTGAACACTGAAGCTTTCTTT.

The chain joins TRBV12-3 or TRBV12-4 to TRBJ2-7; the D gene is possibly TRBD1 (6 bases). V lost 6 bases and J 0 bases, leaving 9 bases between the germline ends. This CDR3 comprises 13 residues. The CDR3 bases are TGTGCCAGCAGAGGGGGAAGCTCCTACGAGCAGTACTTC. Translating it yields CASRGGSSYEQYF.

The CDR3 spells CASSKVGGDEQYF. Here the CDR3 DNA reads TGTGCCAGTAGTAAGGTCGGGGGCGACGAGCAGTACTTC. V usage is TRBV19 and J usage is TRBJ2-7; D tentatively reads TRBD1 or TRBD2 (6 bases each). The CDR3 is made up of 13 amino acids. CDR1 LNHDA and CDR2 SQIVND come from the germline V gene (reference sequence). The V end was cut by 4 bases, the J end by 5 bases, with 12 bases between.

The chain employs TRBV19 and TRBJ2-7, with 7 bases aligning to TRBD2. The CDR3 covers 15 residues. CDR1 is LNHDA, CDR2 SQIVND, per germline (reference sequence). J gave up 6 bases and V 6 bases, and 14 bases lay outside the gene matches. This chain's CDR3 is CASRDTGTTRPEQYF. The DNA for the CDR3 is TGTGCCAGTAGGGATACCGGGACTACCCGACCCGAGCAGTACTTC.

This clone was observed a single time. The rearrangement links TRBV29-1 to TRBJ2-1, with D perhaps assigned TRBD1 or TRBD2 (6 bases each). The CDR3 contains 11 residues. Trimming cost V 5 bases and J 7 bases, with 9 bases left between them. CDR1 SQVTM and CDR2 ANQGSEA come from the germline V gene. CDR3 in DNA: TGCAGCGTTTTAGGGGGGAATGAGCAGTTCTTC. Protein: CSVLGGNEQFF.

The V gene is TRBV6-2 or TRBV6-3, the J gene TRBJ2-5; TRBD2 aligns across 10 bases. CDR3 length: 16 residues. The junction had 5 bases not matched to a gene; V was cut back by 2 bases and J by 2 bases. Germline loops: CDR1 MNHEY, CDR2 SVGEGT. The CDR3 sequence: CASSYPTSGAQETQYF. In DNA form, the CDR3 reads TGTGCCAGCAGTTACCCCACTAGCGGGGCTCAAGAGACCCAGTACTTC.